The 24 T cell receptor beta chains reported below all come from one sample, sequenced in a study of siplizumab effects on memory and regulatory T cells. Sequencing was performed with immunoSEQ multiplex PCR; in TCRdb, only in-frame clones are kept and a portion is missing. Of some 100,000 clones listed, about 91% were seen once; the top ten hold roughly 0.78%. Input material: Tregs sorted from blood. The source is a human donor in good health.

This chain uses TRBV10-3 with TRBJ1-5; D is ambiguous. The germline V gene has CDR1 ENHRY and CDR2 SYGVKD. The CDR3 spans 12 residues. V was clipped by 6 bases and J by 6 bases, with 9 bases between them. CDR3 nucleotides: TGTGCCATCAGGACATCTTCTCAGCCCCAGCATTTT. It translates to CAIRTSSQPQHF.

V is TRBV6-6 and J is TRBJ2-7; 8 bases agree with TRBD1. The ends lost 5 bases at V and 4 bases at J; junction bases unmatched: 10. CDR1 is MNHNY and CDR2 is SVGAGI in the germline V gene (reference sequence). This CDR3 region has 15 residues. Here the CDR3 reads CASSDRTGRWYEQYF. DNA for the CDR3: TGTGCCAGCAGTGACCGGACAGGGAGGTGGTACGAGCAGTACTTC.

CDR3 DNA sequence: TGTGCCAGCAGCTTATTAGCCGAGCAGTACTTC. It specifies CASSLLAEQYF. V and J are TRBV11-1 and TRBJ2-7, with D hard to call. The CDR3 consists of 11 residues. Trimming shortened V by 2 bases and J by 6 bases, and 5 bases separated the two germline ends. The germline gives CDR1 SGHAT, CDR2 FQDESV (reference sequence).

The rearrangement uses TRBV11-3 and TRBJ2-2; D is perhaps TRBD1 (6 bases). This CDR3 region has 13 residues. CDR1 SGHNT and CDR2 YENEEA come from the germline V gene. V was trimmed by 5 bases and J by 6 bases, leaving 10 bases between them. As DNA, the CDR3 is TGTGCCAGCAGCCTTAAGGGGGCCGGGGAGCTGTTTTTT. Its translation is CASSLKGAGELFF.

The chain has TRBV28 and TRBJ2-3, with a tentative D call TRBD1 (7 bases). Germline CDR1 MDHEN, CDR2 SYDVKM. The CDR3 is 13 residues long. The V gene lost 4 bases and the J gene lost 6 bases, with 11 bases spanning the gap. CDR3 nucleotides: TGTGCCAGCAGTTCCAGGGGGAGGGATACGCAGTATTTT. The encoded protein is CASSSRGRDTQYF.

This chain links TRBV5-1 with TRBJ2-5; TRBD2 is a possible D gene (6 bases). Germline V lookup: CDR1 SGHRS, CDR2 YFSETQ. The length of the CDR3 is 13 residues. V lost 6 bases and J lost 0, with 9 bases in between. The CDR3 here is CASNGGNQETQYF. DNA of the CDR3: TGCGCCAGCAACGGAGGGAACCAAGAGACCCAGTACTTC.

Turning to this clone: The sample has other DNA sequences that encode this CDR3 too. The chain links TRBV11-2 to TRBJ1-2; D not certain. Per the germline V gene, CDR1 is SGHAT and CDR2 is FQNNGV. The V and J ends lost 5 bases and 5 bases respectively, with 12 bases between them. The CDR3 length is 13 residues. The CDR3 spells CASSLESRYGYTF. In DNA form, the CDR3 reads TGTGCCAGCAGCCTGGAGAGCCGATATGGCTACACCTTC.

The CDR3 loop reads CASSLAGGMQYF. In nucleotides, the CDR3 is TGTGCCAGCAGCTTGGCAGGGGGCATGCAGTACTTC. This chain connects TRBV7-8 to TRBJ2-7; 8 nucleotides line up with TRBD1. V was pared by 3 bases and J by 9 bases, with 4 bases of the junction left unmatched. Per germline, CDR1 SGHVS and CDR2 FQNEAQ. The CDR3 loop spans 12 amino acids.

The chain is built from TRBV7-2 and TRBJ2-6; 11 positions match TRBD2. Per the germline V gene, CDR1 is SGHTA and CDR2 is FQGNSA. The CDR3 loop spans 18 amino acids. Trimming cost V 8 bases and J 4 bases; bases outside gene matches: 13. This CDR3 reads CASCRLAGTLTGANVLTF. As DNA, the CDR3 is TGTGCCAGCTGCAGACTAGCGGGGACACTTACAGGGGCCAACGTCCTGACTTTC.

CDR3 in amino acids: CASSGRSVASGNYEQYF. The CDR3 DNA follows: TGCGCCAGCAGTGGCAGGAGTGTCGCGTCGGGGAACTACGAGCAGTACTTC. V is TRBV10-2 and J is TRBJ2-7, with a possible D match to TRBD2 (5 bases). The CDR3 extends over 17 amino acids. Germline loops: CDR1 WSHSY, CDR2 SAAADI. The germline V and J ends were trimmed by 4 bases and 3 bases, with 22 bases remaining between them.

This chain joins TRBV5-3 and TRBJ2-2, with D perhaps TRBD2 (6 bases). TRBV5-3 is given ORF status, its function remaining uncertain. With 3 bases removed from V and 2 bases from J, the gap between germline ends came to 17 bases. The CDR3 loop spans 17 amino acids. CDR3 DNA: TGTGCCAGAAGCTGGTGGAGGCGGGATGAAAACACCGGGGAGCTGTTTTTT. This sequence encodes CARSWWRRDENTGELFF.

On this clone itself: At one end the junction does not follow the germline gene, possibly because of a read error. The V gene is TRBV7-7, the J gene TRBJ2-1; 8 bases align to TRBD2. The germline V gene encodes CDR1 SSHAT and CDR2 FNYEAQ (reference sequence). The CDR3 is made up of 14 amino acids. In DNA, the CDR3 is TGTGCTAGCAGCTTAGTGCGGGGGGCGGGTGAGCAGTTCTTC. This codes for CASSLVRGAGEQFF.

This chain links TRBV2 with TRBJ1-5, with no clear D. V shed 6 bases and J shed 0 bases, with 12 bases lying between them. The CDR3 sequence is 15 residues long. In germline, CDR1 is SNHLY, CDR2 FYNNEI. The CDR3 DNA reads as TGTGCCAGCAGCTACCGGGCTTATAGCAATCAGCCCCAGCATTTT. This translates into CASSYRAYSNQPQHF.

The chain employs TRBV14 and TRBJ1-4; 8 nucleotides agree with TRBD1. This CDR3 contains 15 residues. With V trimmed by 0 bases and J by 7 bases, 4 bases remained unmatched. The germline gives CDR1 SGHDN, CDR2 FVKESK. CDR3 bases: TGTGCCAGCAGCCAAGATTCAGGGGGCGGTGAAAAACTGTTTTTT. This encodes CASSQDSGGGEKLFF. Based on the CDR3 plus reference TRBV14 and TRBJ1-4, the full variable domain is EAGVTQFPSHSVIEKGQTVTLRCDPISGHDNLYWYRRVMGKEIKFLLHFVKESKQDESGMPNNRFLAERTGGTYSTLKVQPAELEDSGVYFCASSQDSGGGEKLFFGSGTQLSVL.

J is TRBJ2-3 and V is TRBV7-9; D unclear. CDR3 length: 12 residues. V gave up 3 bases and J gave up 3 bases, with 4 bases separating them. Germline V CDR1 and CDR2: SEHNR, FQNEAQ (reference sequence). Here the CDR3 DNA reads TGTGCCAGCAGCTTCGGGACAGATACGCAGTATTTT. Translated, it gives CASSFGTDTQYF.

The CDR3 here is CASSLEFGEQFF. The CDR3 DNA follows: TGCGCCAGCAGCTTGGAGTTCGGTGAGCAGTTCTTC. The chain carries TRBV5-1 and TRBJ2-1; D is unresolved. V shed 0 bases and J shed 9 bases, with 7 bases lying between them. The germline CDR1 and CDR2 sequences are SGHRS and YFSETQ. The CDR3 runs 12 residues.

This clone occurred once. This chain uses TRBV14 with TRBJ2-3; TRBD2 aligns across 13 bases. Germline V gene sequence: CDR1 SGHDN, CDR2 FVKESK. This CDR3 has 16 residues. V gave up 4 bases and J gave up 5 bases; unmatched junction bases: 6. The CDR3, as DNA: TGTGCCAGCAGCCTCAGACTAGCGGGAGGTGAAGATACGCAGTATTTT. Encoded protein: CASSLRLAGGEDTQYF.

The chain has TRBV5-1 and TRBJ2-5; D is possibly TRBD1 or TRBD2 (5 bases each). Between the trimmed V and J ends, which lost 3 bases and 5 bases, there was a span of 17 bases. Germline lookup yields CDR1 SGHRS and CDR2 YFSETQ. The CDR3 loop spans 15 amino acids. The CDR3, as DNA: TGCGCCAGCAGCTCCCCCGGGACCACCGGGGAGACCCAGTACTTC. It is translated as CASSSPGTTGETQYF. The variable domain in full, completed from reference TRBV5-1 and TRBJ2-5, reads KAGVTQTPRYLIKTRGQQVTLSCSPISGHRSVSWYQQTPGQGLQFLFEYFSETQRNKGNFPGRFSGRQFSNSRSEMNVSTLELGDSALYLCASSSPGTTGETQYFGPGTRLLVL.

The rearrangement joins TRBV19 to TRBJ2-6; D may correspond to TRBD1 or TRBD2 (6 bases each). The V gene lost 3 bases and the J gene lost 1 base, with 19 bases spanning the gap. CDR3 length equals 19 residues. CDR1 and CDR2 from the germline V gene are LNHDA and SQIVND (reference sequence). CDR3 loop: CASSILWGAGRSGANVLTF. The CDR3 nucleotides read TGTGCCAGTAGTATTCTTTGGGGGGCTGGAAGGTCTGGGGCCAACGTCCTGACTTTC. Drawing the rest from reference TRBV19 and TRBJ2-6, the complete variable domain is DGGITQSPKYLFRKEGQNVTLSCEQNLNHDAMYWYRQDPGQGLRLIYYSQIVNDFQKGDIAEGYSVSREKKESFPLTVTSAQKNPTAFYLCASSILWGAGRSGANVLTFGAGSRLTVL.

Here the CDR3 DNA reads TGTGCCAGCAGCCCCTTTCTAGGGGGATGGTCTGAAGCTTTCTTT. It is translated as CASSPFLGGWSEAFF. This sequence joins TRBV6-1 and TRBJ1-1; weak D call: TRBD1 (6 bases). The V and J ends lost 6 bases and 6 bases respectively, with 20 bases between them. The CDR3 is 15 amino acids. Germline loops: CDR1 MNHNS, CDR2 SASEGT.

J is TRBJ2-5 and V is TRBV5-4; 12 positions agree with TRBD1. The CDR3 totals 14 residues. Germline CDR1 is SGHNT and CDR2 is YYREEE (reference sequence). V trimming: 4 bases; J trimming: 4 bases; junction bases outside the gene matches: 2. The CDR3 nucleotides are TGTGCCAGCAGCGTGGGACAGGGGGCAGAGACCCAGTACTTC. This encodes CASSVGQGAETQYF.

As DNA, the CDR3 is TGTGCCAGCAGCGCTATACTAGCTCAAGAGACCCAGTACTTC. As protein: CASSAILAQETQYF. This chain uses TRBV11-2 with TRBJ2-5, with a weak D call TRBD2 (6 bases). V lost 5 bases, J lost 2 bases, and 12 bases lay in between. The germline gives CDR1 SGHAT, CDR2 FQNNGV. The CDR3 contains 14 residues.

This sequence joins TRBV19 and TRBJ1-5; D not resolved. This CDR3 spans 14 amino acids. V was cut by 3 bases and J by 5 bases, with 11 bases left in between. Germline CDR1 LNHDA, CDR2 SQIVND (reference sequence). In DNA, the CDR3 is TGTGCCAGTAGTATTATAGGGTGGGATCAGCCCCAGCATTTT. Encoded protein: CASSIIGWDQPQHF.

This chain uses TRBV7-2 with TRBJ2-2; 10 bases are shared with TRBD1. The CDR3 sequence is 14 residues long. V shed 6 bases, J shed 4 bases, and the junction held 2 bases outside the gene matches. Germline CDR1 SGHTA, CDR2 FQGNSA. The CDR3 reads CASRTGGITGELFF. The DNA for the CDR3 is TGTGCCAGCAGGACAGGGGGCATCACCGGGGAGCTGTTTTTT. The full variable domain, completed using reference TRBV7-2 and TRBJ2-2, is GAGVSQSPSNKVTEKGKDVELRCDPISGHTALYWYRQSLGQGLEFLIYFQGNSAPDKSGLPSDRFSAERTGGSVSTLTIQRTQQEDSAVYLCASRTGGITGELFFGEGSRLTVL.